This T cell receptor beta chain emerged from a study of control samples from healthy donors and cancer patients. TCRdb's copy holds only in-frame clones and misses some; the assay was immunoSEQ multiplex PCR. The sample carries around 120,000 clones, over 75% recorded once. CDR1 KGHSH and CDR2 LQKENI come from the germline V gene. Germline trimming cut 0 bases from V and 11 bases from J; bases unmatched to any gene: 9. The CDR3 totals 17 residues. Sequencing used PBMCs. This TCR derives from a woman in her forties or fifties with colorectal cancer. The V and J genes are TRBV18 and TRBJ1-6; 11 positions match TRBD1. CDR3 region: CASSPPVGQGALAPLHF. The CDR3 coding sequence is TGTGCCAGCTCACCACCTGTCGGACAGGGGGCTTTGGCACCCCTCCACTTT.